One sample yielded the 20 T cell receptor beta chains listed below, sequenced in a study of vaccination and CD4 T cells after COVID-19. Researchers used the Oncomine TCR Beta short-read assay to sequence DNA from cultured CD4+ T cells. TCRdb re-called the PCR reads through MiXCR, storing one row per CDR3 protein. The data show 8,500 to 10,000 distinct CDR3 sequences, over 30% seen once. Treatment: roughly 10-day PBMC culture with coronavirus spike peptide pools or control peptides (ViraFEST assay). Their cognate antigens are unknown. Material for sequencing was CD4+ T cells from blood, cultured in vitro. The receptors shown here come from a human donor who had recovered from COVID-19.

The table lists this clonotype with a few counts. The chain recombines TRBV20-1 with TRBJ1-5, with TRBD1 identical over 7 bases. Germline V gives CDR1 DFQATT, CDR2 SNEGSKA (reference sequence). This CDR3 contains 14 residues. The J segment lost 4 bases and the V segment lost 6 bases, leaving 9 bases of the junction unmatched. CDR3 nucleotide sequence: TGCAGTGCCAGTTCGACAGGGCCAAATCAGCCCCAGCATTTT. Protein product: CSASSTGPNQPQHF.

This rearrangement joins TRBV7-9 to TRBJ2-2; tentative D call: TRBD2 (5 bases). The V and J ends lost 5 bases and 4 bases respectively, with 11 bases between them. There are 14 residues in the CDR3. Germline CDR1 is SEHNR and CDR2 is FQNEAQ (reference sequence). CDR3 bases: TGTGCCAGCAGCCGCGGTAGCGCCACCGGGGAGCTGTTTTTT. Translation: CASSRGSATGELFF.

This clonotype was seen a few times. The V call is TRBV20-1, the J call TRBJ2-3, with D perhaps TRBD2 (5 bases). V was pared by 5 bases and J by 4 bases, with 19 bases between. Germline V CDR1 and CDR2: DFQATT, SNEGSKA (reference sequence). CDR3 size: 15 residues. In nucleotides, the CDR3 is TGCAGTGCTCTGAGGGCCTCTTCGGGCGCAGATACGCAGTATTTT. Protein: CSALRASSGADTQYF.

The CDR3 loop reads CASSLERTGGDYGYTF. CDR3 nucleotide sequence: TGTGCCAGCAGCTTAGAGCGCACAGGAGGTGACTATGGCTACACCTTC. V is TRBV11-3 and J is TRBJ1-2, with D perhaps matching TRBD1 (5 bases). The CDR3 covers 16 residues. Germline CDR1 SGHNT, CDR2 YENEEA. Trimming cost V 0 bases and J 3 bases, with 14 bases left between them.

The chain is built from TRBV25-1 and TRBJ1-6; D is uncertain. The CDR3 is 13 amino acids. Germline loops: CDR1 MGHDK, CDR2 SYGVNS. The V gene lost 7 bases and the J gene lost 6 bases, with 10 bases spanning the gap. The DNA for the CDR3 is TGTGCCAGCACCGGAGGACCTAATTCACCCCTCCACTTT. As protein: CASTGGPNSPLHF.

This sequence joins TRBV7-8 and TRBJ2-6, with D hard to call. The ends were cut back, 3 bases at V and 0 bases at J, with 6 bases in the middle. Germline lookup yields CDR1 SGHVS and CDR2 FQNEAQ. CDR3 length: 15 amino acids. The CDR3 region is CASSFDRSGANVLTF. For the CDR3, the DNA is TGTGCCAGCAGCTTCGACCGCTCTGGGGCCAACGTCCTGACTTTC.

The chain uses TRBV6-2 or TRBV6-3 and TRBJ1-6, with 7 bases that match TRBD1. The CDR3 is made up of 18 amino acids. The germline CDR1 and CDR2 sequences are MNHEY and SVGEGT. The V and J ends lost 3 bases and 9 bases, in that order; junction bases with no gene match: 17. The CDR3 nucleotides read TGTGCCAGCAGTTATCTTTATGGAGCAGGGGGTCGTGGTTCACCCCTCCACTTT. Translated, it gives CASSYLYGAGGRGSPLHF.

The chain combines TRBV7-8 with TRBJ1-1; no clear D. Germline V gene lookup returns CDR1 SGHVS and CDR2 FQNEAQ. Trimming removed 5 bases from V and 7 bases from J, with 23 bases in between. The CDR3 extends over 16 amino acids. The DNA of the CDR3 is TGTGCCAGCAGCACCCCCCCGACGGGCAGGTTGGGTGAAGCTTTCTTT. Amino acids: CASSTPPTGRLGEAFF.

The V and J genes are TRBV6-2 or TRBV6-3 and TRBJ1-2, with 9 bases aligning to TRBD1. V was clipped by 6 bases and J by 4 bases; unmatched bases: 9. The CDR3 contains 15 residues. Looked up from germline, CDR1 is MNHEY and CDR2 is SVGEGT. CDR3 region: CASRGAGQGSYGYTF. The DNA for the CDR3 is TGTGCCAGCAGGGGTGCGGGACAGGGCAGCTATGGCTACACCTTC.

The sample holds one count of this clonotype. The chain recombines TRBV12-5 with TRBJ2-3; maybe TRBD1 (6 bases). Germline CDR1 LGHNT, CDR2 FRNRAP. V lost 4 bases to trimming and J lost 4 bases, with 15 bases between them. CDR3 length equals 15 residues. The chain's CDR3 is CASGYILQGPDTQYF. CDR3 DNA sequence: TGTGCTAGTGGTTACATCCTACAGGGACCAGATACGCAGTATTTT.

The chain joins TRBV7-6 to TRBJ1-1; D remains ambiguous. The CDR3 runs 13 residues. Looked up from germline, CDR1 is SGHVS and CDR2 is FNYEAQ. The germline V and J ends were trimmed by 5 bases and 2 bases, with 9 bases remaining between them. The CDR3: CASSPLSNTEAFF. CDR3 in DNA: TGTGCCAGCAGCCCCCTCTCTAACACTGAAGCTTTCTTT.

V gene TRBV6-2 or TRBV6-3 combines with J gene TRBJ1-1; TRBD1 is a possible D gene (5 bases). The CDR3 extends over 15 amino acids. Trimming removed 8 bases at V and 0 bases at J, with 16 bases between. Germline values: CDR1 MNHEY, CDR2 SVGEGT. CDR3 protein: CASCSGQIMNTEAFF. The CDR3 region has the DNA TGTGCCAGCTGCTCAGGGCAGATCATGAACACTGAAGCTTTCTTT.

This chain connects TRBV6-1 to TRBJ1-2; weak D call: TRBD1 (5 bases). Trimming pared 6 bases from V and 4 bases from J, leaving 15 bases between. Germline CDR1 is MNHNS and CDR2 is SASEGT. This CDR3 is 14 amino acids long. The CDR3: CASSPGGFSYGYTF. CDR3 nucleotides: TGTGCCAGCAGCCCCGGGGGGTTTAGCTATGGCTACACCTTC.

The gene calls are TRBV20-1 and TRBJ2-1, with D perhaps TRBD1 or TRBD2 (5 bases each). CDR1 DFQATT and CDR2 SNEGSKA come from the germline V gene (reference sequence). The CDR3 spans 13 residues. The V end lost 5 bases, the J end lost 5 bases, and 13 bases lay between the germline ends. CDR3 coding DNA: TGCAGTGCTGGGGACGGAGCAAACAATGAGCAGTTCTTC. The encoded protein is CSAGDGANNEQFF.

This clonotype was recorded a few times. The chain carries TRBV7-2 and TRBJ2-3, with D perhaps TRBD2 (7 bases). The CDR3 runs 17 residues. Germline CDR1 reads SGHTA; CDR2 reads FQGNSA. The V gene lost 5 bases and the J gene lost 3 bases, with 21 bases spanning the gap. The CDR3 DNA follows: TGTGCCAGCAGCCCCTGGAGGGGCGGGGGCCGGACAGATACGCAGTATTTT. Residues: CASSPWRGGGRTDTQYF.

The rearrangement links TRBV6-5 to TRBJ2-6, with D perhaps matching TRBD2 (5 bases). CDR3 size: 20 residues. CDR1 and CDR2 (germline): MNHEY, SVGAGI. With 4 bases removed from V and 0 bases from J, the gap between germline ends came to 22 bases. In DNA, the CDR3 is TGTGCCAGCAGTTCTCCATCGGCAGTTAGGAGGAGCTCTGGGGCCAACGTCCTGACTTTC. Translation gives CASSSPSAVRRSSGANVLTF.

This clonotype was counted only a few times. V and J are TRBV5-1 and TRBJ2-7, with TRBD2 identical over 7 bases. V lost 0 bases and J lost 7; bases outside the gene matches: 13. Germline CDR1 is SGHRS and CDR2 is YFSETQ. This CDR3 region has 16 residues. The CDR3 DNA reads TGCGCCAGCAGCTTGGAGTTTCCGGGGAGGGTACGGGAGCAGTACTTC. Residues: CASSLEFPGRVREQYF.

The genes are TRBV23-1 and TRBJ1-2; D uncertain. TRBV23-1 is placed among ORFs of uncertain function. Trimming took off 4 bases at V and 0 bases at J, with 6 bases between the two ends. The CDR3 has 13 residues. CDR3 protein: CASSRRPNYGYTF. The CDR3 DNA is TGCGCCAGCAGTCGGCGGCCTAACTATGGCTACACCTTC.

The genes are TRBV6-1 and TRBJ1-2; 9 bases agree with TRBD1. Germline V gives CDR1 MNHNS, CDR2 SASEGT. The CDR3 sequence is 14 residues long. V was clipped by 4 bases and J by 6 bases; unmatched bases: 6. CDR3: CASSVYGTGNGYTF. CDR3 DNA sequence: TGTGCCAGCAGTGTCTATGGGACAGGGAATGGCTACACCTTC.

The V call is TRBV4-1, the J call TRBJ2-2; D is unclear. This CDR3 region has 18 residues. V was shortened by 1 base and J by 5 bases, with 20 bases between the two germline ends. The germline V gene encodes CDR1 MGHRA and CDR2 YSYEKL. CDR3 DNA sequence: TGCGCCAGCAGCCAAGTTTCGGGCCTGGGCTTAAAGACCGGGGAGCTGTTTTTT. Its translation is CASSQVSGLGLKTGELFF.